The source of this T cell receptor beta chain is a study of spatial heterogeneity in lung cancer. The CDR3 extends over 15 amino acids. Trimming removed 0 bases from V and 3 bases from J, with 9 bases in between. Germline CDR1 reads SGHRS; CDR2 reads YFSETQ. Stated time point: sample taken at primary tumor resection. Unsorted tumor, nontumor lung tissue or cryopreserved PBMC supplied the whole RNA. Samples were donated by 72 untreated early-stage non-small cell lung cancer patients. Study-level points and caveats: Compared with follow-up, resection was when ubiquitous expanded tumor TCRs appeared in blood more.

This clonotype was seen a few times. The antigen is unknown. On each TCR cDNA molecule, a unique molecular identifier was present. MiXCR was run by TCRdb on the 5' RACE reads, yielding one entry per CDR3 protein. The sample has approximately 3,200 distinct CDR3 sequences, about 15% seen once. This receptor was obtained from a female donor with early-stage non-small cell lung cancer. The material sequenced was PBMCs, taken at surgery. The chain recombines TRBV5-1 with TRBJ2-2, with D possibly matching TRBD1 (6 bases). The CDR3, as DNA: TGCGCCAGCAGCTTGGGACAGGCGTACACCGGGGAGCTGTTTTTT. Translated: CASSLGQAYTGELFF.